The 23 T cell receptor beta chains given below trace back to one sample, sequenced in a study of blood T cell repertoires in COVID-19. Assay used: immunoSEQ multiplex PCR; TCRdb lists only in-frame clones, some missing. Among about 130,000 clones, approximately 86% were seen once, and the ten largest hold 2% to 2.5%. The sequenced sample was PBMCs or T cells enriched from blood (not recorded which). Receptors originate from a woman aged 45-65 years who had recovered from COVID-19.

The V gene is TRBV11-3, the J gene TRBJ2-5; TRBD2 might be the D (6 bases). V was pared by 3 bases and J by 5 bases, with 10 bases between. CDR1 is SGHNT, CDR2 YENEEA, per germline. The CDR3 length is 13 residues. The DNA of the CDR3 is TGTGCCAGCAGCTTCGAGGGGAGGGAGACCCAGTACTTC. The encoded protein is CASSFEGRETQYF.

This sequence joins TRBV10-3 and TRBJ1-2; D call uncertain. The CDR3 is 13 residues long. Trimming took off 3 bases at V and 4 bases at J, with 9 bases between the two ends. Germline V gives CDR1 ENHRY, CDR2 SYGVKD. In DNA, the CDR3 is TGTGCCATCAGTGACCAGACGGGCTATGGCTACACCTTC. This translates into CAISDQTGYGYTF.

This chain links TRBV21-1 with TRBJ1-4; the D call in the table, TRBD1, was not verified against the DNA. TRBV21-1 is given as a pseudogene. The CDR3 has 16 amino acids. This CDR3 reads CASSKPRLLLKEKLFF. The CDR3 DNA sequence: TGTGCCAGCAGCAAGCCCAGGCTTCTATTAAAGGAAAAACTGTTTTTT.

This sequence joins TRBV12-5 and TRBJ2-7; no reliable D call. With 1 base removed from V and 1 base from J, the gap between germline ends came to 5 bases. The CDR3 is 13 residues long. CDR1 LGHNT and CDR2 FRNRAP come from the germline V gene. CDR3 protein: CASGLGQSYEQYF. In DNA, the CDR3 is TGTGCTAGTGGTTTGGGTCAATCCTACGAGCAGTACTTC.

The rearrangement uses TRBV19 and TRBJ2-2, with TRBD1 matching over 9 bases. The CDR3 sequence is 17 residues long. The germline V gene has CDR1 LNHDA and CDR2 SQIVND (reference sequence). V was pared by 1 base and J by 0 bases, with 3 bases of the junction left unmatched. The CDR3 region is CASSIADRGANTGELFF. CDR3 nucleotides: TGTGCCAGTAGTATAGCTGACAGGGGGGCGAACACCGGGGAGCTGTTTTTT.

This chain uses TRBV9 with TRBJ2-2; the match to TRBD1 covers 7 bases. CDR1 and CDR2 from the germline V gene are SGDLS and YYNGEE. The length of the CDR3 is 15 residues. The J segment lost 4 bases and the V segment lost 4 bases, leaving 7 bases of the junction unmatched. In nucleotides, the CDR3 is TGTGCCAGCAGCCAGCAGGGGGTCGGCACCGGGGAGCTGTTTTTT. It codes for CASSQQGVGTGELFF.

Points on this clone: Other DNA sequences in this sample translate to the same CDR3. This sequence joins TRBV5-1 and TRBJ1-1; no clear D gene. CDR3 length: 13 residues. V lost 0 bases to trimming and J lost 4 bases, with 7 bases between them. Per the germline V gene, CDR1 is SGHRS and CDR2 is YFSETQ. CDR3 in amino acids: CASSLGAGTEAFF. For the CDR3, the DNA is TGCGCCAGCAGCTTGGGGGCCGGCACTGAAGCTTTCTTT.

Only one count was recorded for this clone. The chain recombines TRBV5-1 with TRBJ2-3; 8 nucleotides agree with TRBD1. Unmatched junction bases numbered 18, after V lost 3 bases and J lost 0 bases. The CDR3 loop spans 20 amino acids. CDR1 is SGHRS, CDR2 YFSETQ, per germline. The CDR3 DNA reads as TGCGCCAGCAGCTCGAATCCTCGACAGGGGACATCTACTAGCACAGATACGCAGTATTTT. Its protein product is CASSSNPRQGTSTSTDTQYF. The variable domain in full, with the rest retrieved from reference TRBV5-1 and TRBJ2-3, is KAGVTQTPRYLIKTRGQQVTLSCSPISGHRSVSWYQQTPGQGLQFLFEYFSETQRNKGNFPGRFSGRQFSNSRSEMNVSTLELGDSALYLCASSSNPRQGTSTSTDTQYFGPGTRLTVL.

This chain connects TRBV5-1 to TRBJ2-7; TRBD2 aligns across 7 bases. Germline values: CDR1 SGHRS, CDR2 YFSETQ. CDR3 size: 12 residues. The trim removed 5 bases at V and 3 bases at J, leaving 2 bases unmatched. In DNA, the CDR3 is TGCGCCAGCAGGGGGGAGGGCTACGAGCAGTACTTC. Its protein product is CASRGEGYEQYF. The full variable domain, in which reference TRBV5-1 and TRBJ2-7 provide the parts outside the CDR3, is KAGVTQTPRYLIKTRGQQVTLSCSPISGHRSVSWYQQTPGQGLQFLFEYFSETQRNKGNFPGRFSGRQFSNSRSEMNVSTLELGDSALYLCASRGEGYEQYFGPGTRLTVT.

The CDR3: CASSPTQMMNTEAFF. The CDR3 DNA follows: TGCGCCAGCAGCCCCACCCAGATGATGAACACTGAAGCTTTCTTT. The genes are TRBV5-1 and TRBJ1-1; unclear D gene. Trimming took 4 bases from V and 0 from J, leaving 13 bases between them. Germline V gives CDR1 SGHRS, CDR2 YFSETQ. CDR3 length: 15 residues.

The chain links TRBV29-1 to TRBJ2-3; TRBD1 might be the D (6 bases). From germline, CDR1 is SQVTM and CDR2 ANQGSEA. CDR3 length: 13 amino acids. The V end was cut by 1 base, the J end by 4 bases, with 9 bases between. CDR3 nucleotides: TGCAGCGTTGAAGCACAGGGAGCAGATACGCAGTATTTT. Protein sequence: CSVEAQGADTQYF.

The chain links TRBV5-6 to TRBJ2-5; a possible D gene is TRBD2 (6 bases). Germline-derived CDR1 and CDR2 are SGHDT and YYEEEE. The V gene lost 3 bases and the J gene lost 5 bases, with 20 bases spanning the gap. This CDR3 contains 16 residues. The CDR3 nucleotides are TGTGCCAGCAGCTCTGCGTCGGAGGGGCGCTTGGAGACCCAGTACTTC. It specifies CASSSASEGRLETQYF. The variable domain in full, completed from reference TRBV5-6 and TRBJ2-5, reads DAGVTQSPTHLIKTRGQQVTLRCSPKSGHDTVSWYQQALGQGPQFIFQYYEEEERQRGNFPDRFSGHQFPNYSSELNVNALLLGDSALYLCASSSASEGRLETQYFGPGTRLLVL.

This sequence joins TRBV6-2 or TRBV6-3 and TRBJ1-5; tentative D call: TRBD1 (5 bases). This CDR3 spans 19 amino acids. Trimming took off 4 bases at V and 1 base at J, with 23 bases between the two ends. CDR1 is MNHEY and CDR2 is SVGEGT in the germline V gene. The CDR3 DNA follows: TGTGCCAGCAGTTTTAGGTGGAGCGGGGGGAATCGAAGCAATCAGCCCCAGCATTTT. As protein: CASSFRWSGGNRSNQPQHF.

The chain is built from TRBV11-1 and TRBJ1-2; tentatively, D is TRBD1 (6 bases). Trimming stripped 5 bases from V and 7 bases from J, with 14 bases between. Germline-derived CDR1 and CDR2 are SGHAT and FQDESV (reference sequence). The CDR3 spans 13 residues. The CDR3 loop reads CASSLRTVTGYTF. CDR3 sequence (DNA): TGTGCCAGCAGCCTCCGGACAGTAACTGGCTACACCTTC. The whole variable domain, remainder taken from reference TRBV11-1 and TRBJ1-2, is EAEVAQSPRYKITEKSQAVAFWCDPISGHATLYWYRQILGQGPELLVQFQDESVVDDSQLPKDRFSAERLKGVDSTLKIQPAELGDSAMYLCASSLRTVTGYTFGSGTRLTVV.

The V and J genes are TRBV27 and TRBJ2-5; a possible D gene is TRBD2 (7 bases). V was clipped by 4 bases and J by 1 base, with 13 bases between them. Per germline, CDR1 MNHEY and CDR2 SMNVEV (reference sequence). This CDR3 contains 15 residues. The CDR3: CASSSGGGGQETQYF. In DNA form, the CDR3 reads TGTGCCAGCAGTTCTGGAGGGGGGGGCCAAGAGACCCAGTACTTC.

A single count supports this clone. Here the CDR3 DNA reads TGTGCCAGCAGCCCCCGACAGGGGAAGAGGGAAGCTTTCTTT. Protein: CASSPRQGKREAFF. V and J are TRBV3-1 (or the pseudogene TRBV3-2) and TRBJ1-1; TRBD1 matches at 8 bases. Germline assignment: CDR1 LGHDT and CDR2 YNNKEL (reference sequence). This CDR3 is built from 14 residues. V lost 4 bases, J lost 8 bases, and 9 bases stayed unmatched.

The rearrangement joins TRBV9 to TRBJ1-4; 8 bases align to TRBD1. Germline loops: CDR1 SGDLS, CDR2 YYNGEE. J gave up 7 bases and V 0 bases, and 2 bases lay outside the gene matches. The CDR3 is 14 amino acids. The CDR3 nucleotides read TGTGCCAGCAGCGTAGGGACAGGGCGTGAAAAACTGTTTTTT. Protein: CASSVGTGREKLFF.

This chain uses TRBV6-5 with TRBJ2-7; D not resolved. Germline loops: CDR1 MNHEY, CDR2 SVGAGI. The CDR3 is made up of 15 amino acids. Trimming took 6 bases from V and 5 from J, leaving 20 bases between them. The CDR3 reads CASSTLAELSDEQYF. DNA of the CDR3: TGTGCCAGCAGCACCTTGGCGGAGCTTAGTGACGAGCAGTACTTC.

V and J are TRBV3-1 (or the pseudogene TRBV3-2) and TRBJ2-7; 7 nucleotides match TRBD2. Germline values: CDR1 LGHDT, CDR2 YNNKEL (reference sequence). J was trimmed by 4 bases and V by 1 base; bases with no gene match: 7. The CDR3 is made up of 15 amino acids. The CDR3 DNA is TGTGCCAGCAGCCAAGGTAGGGGCGGGGGATACGAGCAGTACTTC. Protein: CASSQGRGGGYEQYF.

The rearrangement joins TRBV7-6 to TRBJ2-3; no clear D gene. From germline, CDR1 is SGHVS and CDR2 FNYEAQ. V was clipped by 3 bases and J by 2 bases, with 12 bases between them. The CDR3 consists of 15 residues. CDR3 nucleotide sequence: TGTGCCAGCAGCTTGAACAGCTCGCCCACAGATACGCAGTATTTT. It codes for CASSLNSSPTDTQYF. The whole variable domain, filled in from reference TRBV7-6 and TRBJ2-3, reads GAGVSQSPRYKVTKRGQDVALRCDPISGHVSLYWYRQALGQGPEFLTYFNYEAQQDKSGLPNDRFSAERPEGSISTLTIQRTEQRDSAMYRCASSLNSSPTDTQYFGPGTRLTVL.

This clone appeared a few times. The chain recombines TRBV5-1 with TRBJ2-2, with 12 bases that match TRBD2. From germline, CDR1 is SGHRS and CDR2 YFSETQ. This CDR3 is built from 18 residues. Trimming at V came to 4 bases and at J to 3 bases, leaving 10 bases not matched to a gene. As DNA, the CDR3 is TGCGCCAGCAGCGCAGCACTAGCGGGGGGCCCCTACACCGGGGAGCTGTTTTTT. Translating gives CASSAALAGGPYTGELFF.

The chain uses TRBV5-6 and TRBJ1-2; 8 bases are a match to TRBD1. CDR3 length: 16 amino acids. V was clipped by 5 bases and J by 0 bases; unmatched bases: 9. The germline gives CDR1 SGHDT, CDR2 YYEEEE. CDR3 sequence reads: CASRTGALQTNYGYTF. The DNA of the CDR3 is TGTGCCAGCAGGACAGGGGCGCTTCAGACTAACTATGGCTACACCTTC.

This rearrangement joins TRBV24-1 to TRBJ2-2; the match to TRBD2 covers 7 bases. The J segment lost 6 bases and the V segment lost 4 bases, leaving 10 bases of the junction unmatched. The CDR3 consists of 16 residues. CDR1 is KGHDR and CDR2 is SFDVKD in the germline V gene. In DNA form, the CDR3 reads TGTGCCACCAGTGACCGGGGGGTTGTTGGAGCCGGGGAGCTGTTTTTT. Translating gives CATSDRGVVGAGELFF.